These 26 T cell receptor beta chains were sequenced from one sample in a study of radiotherapy plus CTLA-4 blockade in lung cancer. Some clones are missing from TCRdb's copy, which holds only in-frame ones; the method was immunoSEQ multiplex PCR. The table lists tens of thousands of clones, roughly three quarters of them singletons. The sample in question was peripheral blood, obtained from a patient treated with radiotherapy plus ipilimumab. The source of these receptors is a human donor with non-small cell lung cancer that progressed on radiotherapy plus ipilimumab.

This sequence joins TRBV7-8 and TRBJ2-3; TRBD2 matches 10 bases. V lost 1 base and J lost 6; bases outside the gene matches: 7. The CDR3 totals 16 residues. Germline CDR1 SGHVS, CDR2 FQNEAQ. Here the CDR3 reads CASSLGLAGVRDTQYF. The CDR3 DNA follows: TGTGCCAGCAGCTTAGGTCTAGCGGGGGTGAGGGATACGCAGTATTTT.

Here the CDR3 reads CASSLGDLNQPQHF. The DNA for the CDR3 is TGTGCCAGCAGTTTGGGGGATTTAAATCAGCCCCAGCATTTT. J is TRBJ1-5 and V is TRBV28; D might be TRBD1 (5 bases). Looked up from germline, CDR1 is MDHEN and CDR2 is SYDVKM. Trimming left V 3 bases short and J 4 bases short, with 10 bases between. The CDR3 extends over 14 amino acids. Drawing the rest from reference TRBV28 and TRBJ1-5, the complete variable domain is DVKVTQSSRYLVKRTGEKVFLECVQDMDHENMFWYRQDPGLGLRLIYFSYDVKMKEKGDIPEGYSVSREKKERFSLILESASTNQTSMYLCASSLGDLNQPQHFGDGTRLSIL.

This clone was seen only a few times. The chain has TRBV7-2 and TRBJ1-1; no clear D. Germline CDR1 and CDR2: SGHTA and FQGNSA. This CDR3 comprises 12 residues. Trimming cost V 1 base and J 7 bases, with 7 bases left between them. CDR3 sequence reads: CASSLGRDEAFF. The CDR3 coding sequence is TGTGCCAGCAGCTTAGGGAGGGATGAAGCTTTCTTT.

V gene TRBV7-8 combines with J gene TRBJ2-1, with D possibly matching TRBD2 (5 bases). The germline CDR1 and CDR2 sequences are SGHVS and FQNEAQ. The CDR3 length is 14 residues. Deletions cut 4 bases from V and 8 bases from J, with 15 bases between. The CDR3 spells CASSSGISDDEQFF. The CDR3 nucleotides read TGTGCCAGCAGCTCCGGGATCTCCGATGATGAGCAGTTCTTC.

The rearrangement uses TRBV23-1 and TRBJ1-2; D might be TRBD1 (5 bases). TRBV23-1 is given ORF status, its function remaining uncertain. Trimming cost V 2 bases and J 0 bases, with 25 bases left between them. This CDR3 region has 20 residues. The CDR3 sequence: CASSQIGTRVGRRANYGYTF. The CDR3 DNA is TGCGCCAGCAGTCAAATCGGGACCAGGGTCGGTCGAAGGGCTAACTATGGCTACACCTTC.

The chain is built from TRBV9 and TRBJ2-1; a possible D gene is TRBD2 (6 bases). This CDR3 is 15 amino acids long. Trimming removed 0 bases at V and 6 bases at J, with 13 bases between. The V gene's germline CDR1 is SGDLS and CDR2 YYNGEE. Here the CDR3 DNA reads TGTGCCAGCAGCGTAGCGGGACTTGACTTCAATGAGCAGTTCTTC. Residues: CASSVAGLDFNEQFF. Looking up the rest from reference TRBV9 and TRBJ2-1 gives the full variable domain: DSGVTQTPKHLITATGQRVTLRCSPRSGDLSVYWYQQSLDQGLQFLIQYYNGEERAKGNILERFSAQQFPDLHSELNLSSLELGDSALYFCASSVAGLDFNEQFFGPGTRLTVL.

The chain uses TRBV7-9 and TRBJ1-3; no firm D call. The CDR3 contains 16 residues. Per germline, CDR1 SEHNR and CDR2 FQNEAQ (reference sequence). Trimming stripped 7 bases from V and 2 bases from J, with 18 bases between. This CDR3 is CASTFLGRGTGNTIYF. The DNA for the CDR3 is TGTGCCAGCACCTTTTTGGGCCGGGGAACTGGAAACACCATATATTTT. Based on the CDR3 plus reference TRBV7-9 and TRBJ1-3, the full variable domain is DTGVSQNPRHKITKRGQNVTFRCDPISEHNRLYWYRQTLGQGPEFLTYFQNEAQLEKSRLLSDRFSAERPKGSFSTLEIQRTEQGDSAMYLCASTFLGRGTGNTIYFGEGSWLTVV.

The chain couples TRBV7-9 to TRBJ1-1, with D possibly matching TRBD1 (5 bases). The length of the CDR3 is 14 residues. The germline V gene has CDR1 SEHNR and CDR2 FQNEAQ (reference sequence). Trimming took 4 bases from V and 4 from J, leaving 13 bases between them. CDR3 sequence (DNA): TGTGCCAGCAGCTCGCCAGGGAGGGGCACTGAAGCTTTCTTT. Encoded protein: CASSSPGRGTEAFF.

CDR3 region: CASSLSLSSSYEQYF. As DNA, the CDR3 is TGTGCCAGCAGTTTATCCCTAAGCAGCTCCTACGAGCAGTACTTC. V and J are TRBV27 and TRBJ2-7; D is unclear. Germline assignment: CDR1 MNHEY and CDR2 SMNVEV (reference sequence). The V end was cut by 0 bases, the J end by 0 bases, with 9 bases between. The CDR3 extends over 15 amino acids.

The chain uses TRBV28 and TRBJ1-4; D is perhaps TRBD1 (5 bases). The CDR3 extends over 16 amino acids. V shed 1 base and J shed 0 bases, with 9 bases lying between them. From germline, CDR1 is MDHEN and CDR2 SYDVKM. CDR3 protein: CASSLYLGATNEKLFF. DNA of the CDR3: TGTGCCAGCAGTTTATACCTGGGGGCAACTAATGAAAAACTGTTTTTT.

The rearrangement uses TRBV4-1 and TRBJ2-7; D gene uncertain. Looked up from germline, CDR1 is MGHRA and CDR2 is YSYEKL. The V end lost 0 bases, the J end lost 6 bases, and 18 bases lay between the germline ends. The CDR3 consists of 16 residues. The CDR3 region has the DNA TGCGCCAGCAGCCAAGATAAGAGGCCGATGCCCGGCGAGCAGTACTTC. This codes for CASSQDKRPMPGEQYF.

The table lists this clone with a few counts. The chain has TRBV13 and TRBJ1-3; no definite D call. Trimming took off 2 bases at V and 3 bases at J, with 11 bases between the two ends. Germline lookup yields CDR1 PRHDT and CDR2 FYEKMQ (reference sequence). CDR3 size: 15 residues. The CDR3 loop reads CASSLLGDGGNTIYF. CDR3 DNA: TGTGCCAGCAGCTTATTGGGAGACGGTGGAAACACCATATATTTT.

The sample holds a few counts of this clone. The chain uses TRBV29-1 and TRBJ2-3, with TRBD2 identical over 9 bases. This CDR3 region has 13 residues. V lost 5 bases to trimming and J lost 6 bases; unmatched junction nucleotides: 6. Germline CDR1 is SQVTM and CDR2 is ANQGSEA. CDR3 sequence reads: CSVLPSGRDTQYF. CDR3 DNA sequence: TGCAGCGTTCTTCCCAGCGGGAGGGATACGCAGTATTTT.

The chain combines TRBV28 with TRBJ2-1, with D possibly TRBD2 on 6 matching bases. The CDR3 spans 15 residues. Germline V gives CDR1 MDHEN, CDR2 SYDVKM. V lost 3 bases, J lost 6 bases, and 15 bases lay in between. The CDR3 loop reads CASSFPRHGGNEQFF. The CDR3 nucleotides read TGTGCCAGCAGTTTTCCCCGACACGGGGGCAATGAGCAGTTCTTC.

The chain combines TRBV28 with TRBJ1-1; 7 bases line up with TRBD1. The CDR3 totals 15 residues. V shed 1 base and J 1 base; nucleotides not matched to a gene: 3. The germline CDR1 and CDR2 sequences are MDHEN and SYDVKM. The CDR3 loop is CASSLFTGENTEAFF. CDR3 DNA sequence: TGTGCCAGCAGTTTATTTACAGGGGAGAACACTGAAGCTTTCTTT. The variable domain in full, completed from reference TRBV28 and TRBJ1-1, reads DVKVTQSSRYLVKRTGEKVFLECVQDMDHENMFWYRQDPGLGLRLIYFSYDVKMKEKGDIPEGYSVSREKKERFSLILESASTNQTSMYLCASSLFTGENTEAFFGQGTRLTVV.

The chain links TRBV28 to TRBJ2-7; 9 nucleotides match TRBD1. CDR1 and CDR2 (germline): MDHEN, SYDVKM. The V gene end was trimmed by 8 bases and the J gene end by 5 bases; junction bases not matched to a gene: 13. CDR3 length equals 15 residues. CDR3 amino acids: CASPPRQGDRDEQYF. CDR3 DNA sequence: TGTGCCAGCCCGCCTAGACAGGGGGATAGGGACGAGCAGTACTTC.

V gene TRBV9 combines with J gene TRBJ2-5; 7 positions agree with TRBD2. Looked up from germline, CDR1 is SGDLS and CDR2 is YYNGEE. V shed 4 bases, J shed 1 base, and the junction held 4 bases outside the gene matches. This CDR3 region has 14 residues. The CDR3 sequence: CASSTPGGQETQYF. The CDR3 DNA reads TGTGCCAGCAGCACTCCGGGAGGCCAAGAGACCCAGTACTTC.

The chain recombines TRBV9 with TRBJ2-2; 10 bases line up with TRBD1. The CDR3 has 19 residues. Germline trimming cut 0 bases from V and 5 bases from J; bases unmatched to any gene: 13. CDR1 is SGDLS and CDR2 is YYNGEE in the germline V gene. The CDR3: CASSVEGYAGQGRTGELFF. The CDR3 DNA reads TGTGCCAGCAGCGTAGAAGGGTACGCGGGACAGGGGAGGACCGGGGAGCTGTTTTTT.

This clone appeared a few times. The chain combines TRBV6-6 with TRBJ1-2; no definite D call. Trimming removed 6 bases from V and 7 bases from J, with 9 bases in between. This CDR3 region has 11 residues. CDR1 is MNHNY, CDR2 SVGAGI, per germline (reference sequence). This chain's CDR3 is CASSVTGGYTF. CDR3 nucleotide sequence: TGTGCCAGCAGCGTGACTGGTGGCTACACCTTC.

The chain carries TRBV28 and TRBJ2-5; weak D call: TRBD1 (6 bases). The CDR3 length is 15 residues. Germline values: CDR1 MDHEN, CDR2 SYDVKM. Between the trimmed V and J ends, which lost 1 base and 5 bases, there was a span of 14 bases. The chain's CDR3 is CASSLLGSQGETQYF. The CDR3 DNA reads TGTGCCAGCAGTTTATTGGGCAGTCAGGGGGAGACCCAGTACTTC.

The chain recombines TRBV6-5 with TRBJ2-7; D gene uncertain. V lost 0 bases and J lost 1, with 13 bases in between. This CDR3 is 16 amino acids long. The germline gives CDR1 MNHEY, CDR2 SVGAGI. The CDR3, as DNA: TGTGCCAGCAGTTACTCGTCGGAAATCCTTTCCTACGAGCAGTACTTC. This gives the protein CASSYSSEILSYEQYF.

The V gene is TRBV2, the J gene TRBJ2-5, with TRBD1 as a possible D gene (6 bases). Germline lookup yields CDR1 SNHLY and CDR2 FYNNEI. The V end was cut by 4 bases, the J end by 3 bases, with 18 bases between. The CDR3 sequence is 16 residues long. The CDR3 bases are TGTGCCAGCAGTGGTAGGACAGAGGGGTGGGAAGAGACCCAGTACTTC. It is translated as CASSGRTEGWEETQYF.

The rearrangement links TRBV7-9 to TRBJ1-2; the D gene is possibly TRBD1 (5 bases). The CDR3 has 12 residues. V was pared by 5 bases and J by 9 bases, with 13 bases between. Germline V gives CDR1 SEHNR, CDR2 FQNEAQ (reference sequence). CDR3 nucleotides: TGTGCCAGCAGCCCCGGGGCGGAGAGCTACACCTTC. Protein sequence: CASSPGAESYTF.

The gene calls are TRBV9 and TRBJ2-5; 8 bases align to TRBD2. V lost 0 bases, J lost 2 bases, and 6 bases stayed unmatched. The CDR3 covers 16 residues. Germline V CDR1 and CDR2: SGDLS, YYNGEE. DNA of the CDR3: TGTGCCAGCAGCGTAGGCCGACTAGCGCGTCAAGAGACCCAGTACTTC. It is translated as CASSVGRLARQETQYF.

This clone was observed a few times. The chain joins TRBV28 to TRBJ1-4; no clear D gene. Germline assignment: CDR1 MDHEN and CDR2 SYDVKM. V was clipped by 5 bases and J by 4 bases, with 14 bases between them. CDR3 size: 15 residues. The CDR3 spells CASSPLSGNNEKLFF. CDR3 in DNA: TGTGCCAGCAGTCCCCTGAGCGGGAATAATGAAAAACTGTTTTTT.

This rearrangement joins TRBV19 to TRBJ1-5, with a possible D match to TRBD1 (6 bases). CDR3 length: 16 residues. From germline, CDR1 is LNHDA and CDR2 SQIVND (reference sequence). V was clipped by 4 bases and J by 5 bases, with 18 bases between them. This CDR3 reads CASSTTGWAQHQPQHF. In DNA, the CDR3 is TGTGCCAGTAGTACCACAGGGTGGGCACAGCATCAGCCCCAGCATTTT. Supplemented by reference TRBV19 and TRBJ1-5, the full variable domain reads DGGITQSPKYLFRKEGQNVTLSCEQNLNHDAMYWYRQDPGQGLRLIYYSQIVNDFQKGDIAEGYSVSREKKESFPLTVTSAQKNPTAFYLCASSTTGWAQHQPQHFGDGTRLSIL.